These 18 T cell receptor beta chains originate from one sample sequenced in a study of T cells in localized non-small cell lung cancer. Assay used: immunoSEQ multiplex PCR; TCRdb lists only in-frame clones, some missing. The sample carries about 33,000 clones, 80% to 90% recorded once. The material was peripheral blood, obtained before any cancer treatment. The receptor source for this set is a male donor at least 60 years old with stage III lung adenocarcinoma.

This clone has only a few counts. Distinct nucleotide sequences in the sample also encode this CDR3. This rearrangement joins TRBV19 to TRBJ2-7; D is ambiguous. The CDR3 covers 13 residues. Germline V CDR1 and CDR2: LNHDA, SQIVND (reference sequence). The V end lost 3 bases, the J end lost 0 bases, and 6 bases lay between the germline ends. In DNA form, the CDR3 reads TGTGCCAGTAGTATCGATGGCTCCTACGAGCAGTACTTC. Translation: CASSIDGSYEQYF.

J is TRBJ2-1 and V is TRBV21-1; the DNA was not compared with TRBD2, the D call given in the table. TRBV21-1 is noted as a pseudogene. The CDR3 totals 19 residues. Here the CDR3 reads CASSKEGRASGISYNEQFF. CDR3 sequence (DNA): TGTGCCAGCAGCAAAGAAGGTCGGGCTAGCGGGATCTCCTACAATGAGCAGTTCTTC.

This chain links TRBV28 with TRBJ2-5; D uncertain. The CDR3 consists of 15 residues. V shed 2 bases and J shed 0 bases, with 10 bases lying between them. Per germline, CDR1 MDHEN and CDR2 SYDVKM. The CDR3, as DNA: TGTGCCAGCAGTTTAGTCCCGGCGTACCAAGAGACCCAGTACTTC. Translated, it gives CASSLVPAYQETQYF.

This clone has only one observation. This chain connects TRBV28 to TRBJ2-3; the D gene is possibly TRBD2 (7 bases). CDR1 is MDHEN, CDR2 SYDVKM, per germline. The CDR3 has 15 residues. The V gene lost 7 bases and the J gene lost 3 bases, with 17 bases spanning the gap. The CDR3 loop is CASIPGGPVTDTQYF. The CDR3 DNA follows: TGTGCCAGCATCCCCGGGGGGCCAGTTACAGATACGCAGTATTTT.

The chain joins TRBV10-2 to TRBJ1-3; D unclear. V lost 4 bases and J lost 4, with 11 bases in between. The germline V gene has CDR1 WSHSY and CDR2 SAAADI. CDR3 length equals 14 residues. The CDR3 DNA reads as TGCGCCAGCAGTGTAGTGGGCGCGGGAAACACCATATATTTT. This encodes CASSVVGAGNTIYF.

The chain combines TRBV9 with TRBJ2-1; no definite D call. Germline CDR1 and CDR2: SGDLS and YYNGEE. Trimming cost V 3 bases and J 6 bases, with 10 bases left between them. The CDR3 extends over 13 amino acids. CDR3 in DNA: TGTGCCAGCAGCGCGACTGGCTTCAATGAGCAGTTCTTC. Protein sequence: CASSATGFNEQFF. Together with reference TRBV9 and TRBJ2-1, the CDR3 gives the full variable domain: DSGVTQTPKHLITATGQRVTLRCSPRSGDLSVYWYQQSLDQGLQFLIQYYNGEERAKGNILERFSAQQFPDLHSELNLSSLELGDSALYFCASSATGFNEQFFGPGTRLTVL.

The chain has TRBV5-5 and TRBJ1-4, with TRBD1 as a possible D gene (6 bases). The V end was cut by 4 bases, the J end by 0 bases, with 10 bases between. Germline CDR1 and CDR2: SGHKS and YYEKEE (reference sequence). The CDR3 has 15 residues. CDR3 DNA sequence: TGTGCCAGCAGCCGGGGGACACCAACTAATGAAAAACTGTTTTTT. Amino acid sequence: CASSRGTPTNEKLFF.

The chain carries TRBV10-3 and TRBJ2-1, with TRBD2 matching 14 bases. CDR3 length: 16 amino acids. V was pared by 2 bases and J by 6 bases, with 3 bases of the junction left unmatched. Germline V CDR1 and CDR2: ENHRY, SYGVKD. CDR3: CAISEPGTSGSNEQFF. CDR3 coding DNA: TGTGCCATCAGTGAGCCTGGGACTAGCGGGAGCAATGAGCAGTTCTTC.

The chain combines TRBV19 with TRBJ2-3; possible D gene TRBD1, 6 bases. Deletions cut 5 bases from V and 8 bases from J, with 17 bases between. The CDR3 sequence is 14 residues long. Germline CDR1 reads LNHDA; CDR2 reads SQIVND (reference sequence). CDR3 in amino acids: CASSPEGEPATQYF. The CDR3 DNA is TGTGCCAGTAGTCCCGAGGGGGAGCCAGCTACGCAGTATTTT.

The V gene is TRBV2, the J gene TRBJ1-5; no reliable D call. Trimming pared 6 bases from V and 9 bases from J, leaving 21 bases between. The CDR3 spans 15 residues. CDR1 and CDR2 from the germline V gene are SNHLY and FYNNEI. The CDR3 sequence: CASRANGVLQLPQHF. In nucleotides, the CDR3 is TGTGCCAGCAGAGCTAACGGGGTCCTTCAATTGCCCCAGCATTTT. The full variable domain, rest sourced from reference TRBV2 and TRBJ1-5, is EPEVTQTPSHQVTQMGQEVILRCVPISNHLYFYWYRQILGQKVEFLVSFYNNEISEKSEIFDDQFSVERPDGSNFTLKIRSTKLEDSAMYFCASRANGVLQLPQHFGDGTRLSIL.

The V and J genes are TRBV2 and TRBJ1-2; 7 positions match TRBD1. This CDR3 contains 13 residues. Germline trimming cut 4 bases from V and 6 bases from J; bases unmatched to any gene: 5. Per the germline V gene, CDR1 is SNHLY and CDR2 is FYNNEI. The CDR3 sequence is CASSGPTGNGYTF. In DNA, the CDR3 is TGTGCCAGCAGTGGCCCGACAGGGAATGGCTACACCTTC.

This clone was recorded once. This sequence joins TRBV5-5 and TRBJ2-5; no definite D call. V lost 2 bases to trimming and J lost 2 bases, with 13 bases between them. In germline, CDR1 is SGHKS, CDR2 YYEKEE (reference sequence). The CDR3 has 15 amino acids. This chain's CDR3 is CASSFAGVGQETQYF. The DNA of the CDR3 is TGTGCCAGCAGCTTTGCTGGGGTCGGACAAGAGACCCAGTACTTC.

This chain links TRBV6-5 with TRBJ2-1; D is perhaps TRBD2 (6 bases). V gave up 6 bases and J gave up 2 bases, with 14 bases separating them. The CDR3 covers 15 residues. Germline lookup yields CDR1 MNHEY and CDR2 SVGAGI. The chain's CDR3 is CASRGPGVAYNEQFF. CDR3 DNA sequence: TGTGCCAGCAGGGGGCCGGGGGTAGCCTACAATGAGCAGTTCTTC.

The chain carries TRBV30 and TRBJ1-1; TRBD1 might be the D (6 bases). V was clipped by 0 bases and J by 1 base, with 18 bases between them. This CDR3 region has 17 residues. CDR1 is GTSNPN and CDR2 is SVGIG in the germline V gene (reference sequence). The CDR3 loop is CAWSVLAAGQTNTEAFF. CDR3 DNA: TGTGCCTGGAGTGTACTCGCCGCCGGACAGACGAACACTGAAGCTTTCTTT.

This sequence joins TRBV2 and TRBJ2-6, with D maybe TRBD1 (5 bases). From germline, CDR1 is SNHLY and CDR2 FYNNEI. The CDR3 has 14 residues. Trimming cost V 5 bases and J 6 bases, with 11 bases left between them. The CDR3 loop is CASSQGRMANVLTF. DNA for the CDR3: TGTGCCAGCAGTCAGGGCCGCATGGCCAACGTCCTGACTTTC.

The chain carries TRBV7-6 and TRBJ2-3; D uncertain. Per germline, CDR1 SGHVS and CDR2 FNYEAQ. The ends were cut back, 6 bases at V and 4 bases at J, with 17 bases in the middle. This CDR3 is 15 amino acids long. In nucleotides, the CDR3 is TGTGCCAGCAGTCCACTTACCCCGCCACCAGATACGCAGTATTTT. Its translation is CASSPLTPPPDTQYF.

Written as DNA, the CDR3 is TGTGCCAGCAGTGCCTCTAGGGTTAGTGAGCAGTTCTTC. Residues: CASSASRVSEQFF. The V call is TRBV6-1, the J call TRBJ2-1; D is unclear. CDR1 is MNHNS, CDR2 SASEGT, per germline. The germline V and J ends were trimmed by 4 bases and 9 bases, with 13 bases remaining between them. The CDR3 covers 13 residues.

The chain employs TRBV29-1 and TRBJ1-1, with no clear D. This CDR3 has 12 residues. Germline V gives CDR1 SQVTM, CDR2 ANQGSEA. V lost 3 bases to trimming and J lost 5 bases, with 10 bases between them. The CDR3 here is CSVDLVGTEAFF. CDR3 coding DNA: TGCAGCGTTGATTTGGTAGGGACTGAAGCTTTCTTT. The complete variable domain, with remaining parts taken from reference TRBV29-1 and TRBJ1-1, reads SAVISQKPSRDICQRGTSLTIQCQVDSQVTMMFWYRQQPGQSLTLIATANQGSEATYESGFVIDKFPISRPNLTFSTLTVSNMSPEDSSIYLCSVDLVGTEAFFGQGTRLTVV.